The clone carrying this T cell receptor beta chain came up a few times. Its specificity is unknown. Germline-derived CDR1 and CDR2 are LNHDA and SQIVND (reference sequence). Trimming at V came to 4 bases and at J to 2 bases, leaving 7 bases not matched to a gene. CDR3 length: 16 residues. Data came from immunoSEQ multiplex PCR; TCRdb stores just in-frame clones and leaves some out. The sample holds some 110,000 clones, approximately 90% seen once. The data originate from a study of cytomegalovirus exposure and HLA in healthy donors. At the level of the study: Later, an analysis reported that the 95 to 150 validation repertoires had used the same platform as the roughly 700 first-cohort repertoires. The study's findings and limits: Cytomegalovirus-associated TCR beta chains were listed, numbering 164. It was reported that the classifier diagnosed cytomegalovirus status with high specificity and sensitivity in both the original and validation cohorts.

The clonotype comes from a man aged 18 to 29 in good health and CMV-seronegative. The sequencing input was PBMCs. V gene TRBV19 combines with J gene TRBJ1-5; TRBD1 matches at 8 bases. The CDR3 reads CASSRQQGAGNQPQHF. CDR3 DNA sequence: TGTGCCAGTAGTAGGCAGCAGGGGGCGGGCAATCAGCCCCAGCATTTT.